A selection of T cell receptor beta chains follows, all from one sample in a study of Graves' ophthalmopathy and Graves' hyperthyroidism. TCRdb analysed the multiplex PCR reads with MiXCR anew, one entry per CDR3 protein. The sample has approximately 640,000 distinct CDR3 sequences, just over 40% seen once. Sequenced material: peripheral blood. The source is an adult man with Graves' ophthalmopathy. CDR3s include the opening cysteine and the closing phenylalanine or tryptophan. The D gene is left open where the match is weak. Only part of the rows carry a size: once, few, many, or a class if the clone is expanded.

d_gene | len | j_gene | abundance | v_gene | CDR3nt | CDR3aa
NA | 15 | TRBJ2-7 | NA | TRBV25-1 | TGTGCCAGCGCCCCATACCGGGTGGGGATTCCCGAGCAGTACTTC | CASAPYRVGIPEQYF
TRBD1 | 15 | TRBJ1-1 | many | TRBV7-9 | TGTGCCAGCAGCGCCCGACAGGGGCGAGGTACTGAAGCTTTCTTT | CASSARQGRGTEAFF
TRBD2 | 13 | TRBJ2-7 | many | TRBV15 | TGTGCCACCAGGAGCGGGGAAACCTACGAGCAGTACTTC | CATRSGETYEQYF
TRBD1 | 15 | TRBJ2-7 | NA | TRBV7-6 | TGTGCCAGCAGCAAAGGGGGACAGGGGCGATACGAGCAGTACTTC | CASSKGGQGRYEQYF
NA | 15 | TRBJ2-7 | few | TRBV6-2/TRBV6-3 | TGTGCCAGCAGTCGCCGATCGTGGGGCAGGGACGAGCAGTACTTC | CASSRRSWGRDEQYF
NA | 17 | TRBJ1-6 | once | TRBV7-9 | TGCGCCAGCAGCCAGGCGGCTATGCGGGCTCAGAATTCACCCCTCCACTTT | CASSQAAMRAQNSPLHF
NA | 12 | TRBJ1-1 | many | TRBV3-1 | TGTGCCAGCAGCCATGGGGGGTTTGAAGCTTTCTTT | CASSHGGFEAFF
NA | 14 | TRBJ2-7 | many | TRBV10-3 | TGTGCCACGGGGACCCCTAGTATTCCAAACGAGCAGTACTTC | CATGTPSIPNEQYF
TRBD2 | 15 | TRBJ2-7 | few | TRBV5-1 | TGCGCCAGCAGCTTGTCTCCTAGCGGGGAGTACGAGCAGTACTTC | CASSLSPSGEYEQYF
NA | 15 | TRBJ1-5 | many | TRBV19 | TGTGCCAGTAAGTACTCCCAAGCGCGCAATCAGCCCCAGCATTTT | CASKYSQARNQPQHF
NA | 11 | TRBJ2-5 | NA | TRBV29-1 | TGCAGCGTTGAAAGTCAAGAGACCCAGTACTTC | CSVESQETQYF
TRBD1 | 13 | TRBJ1-2 | many | TRBV5-1 | TGCGCCAGCAGCGCGGGACAGTTCAATGGCTACACCTTC | CASSAGQFNGYTF
NA | 13 | TRBJ2-7 | NA | TRBV10-3 | TGTGCCAGCAGTGAAAGGACACTCTACGAGCAGTACTTC | CASSERTLYEQYF
NA | 15 | TRBJ2-7 | NA | TRBV4-1 | TGCGCCAGCAGCCCAGGTCGGGCACCCACCTACGAGCAGTACTTC | CASSPGRAPTYEQYF
TRBD1 | 14 | TRBJ2-6 | NA | TRBV19 | TGTGCCAGTAATTTCCCGGGACAGGGGACCACTGAAGCTTTC | CASNFPGQGTTEAF
NA | 13 | TRBJ2-7 | many | TRBV29-1 | TGCAGCGTTGAATGGGGGCCAGCTTACGAGCAGTACTTC | CSVEWGPAYEQYF
NA | 17 | TRBJ1-2 | few | TRBV4-2 | TGTGCCAGCAGCCAGAGGGGTGGGGGACCCGCCCGGTCGGGCTACACCTTC | CASSQRGGGPARSGYTF
TRBD1 | 15 | TRBJ2-7 | few | TRBV5-1 | TGCGCCAGCAGCTTGGACGGGACAGGGCTTTACGAGCAGTACTTC | CASSLDGTGLYEQYF
NA | 14 | TRBJ2-7 | few | TRBV7-3 | TGTGCCAGCAGCCACTCCGCTGGTAACTACGAGCAGTACTTC | CASSHSAGNYEQYF
NA | 13 | TRBJ1-6 | many | TRBV20-1 | TGCAGTGCTAGAAGCCAGGGCGATTCACCCCTCCACTTT | CSARSQGDSPLHF
NA | 14 | TRBJ2-3 | NA | TRBV9 | TGTGCCAGCAGCGTAGCTTTCGGAACAGATACGCAGTATTTT | CASSVAFGTDTQYF
NA | 18 | TRBJ1-3 | many | TRBV25-1 | TGTGCCAGCAGTGAGTTTTTCTCGGGACACCTCTCTGGAAACACCATATATTTT | CASSEFFSGHLSGNTIYF
NA | 15 | TRBJ1-3 | many | TRBV5-1 | TGCGCCAGCAGTCAGGGGTTGCGCTCTGGAAACACCATATATTTT | CASSQGLRSGNTIYF
NA | 13 | TRBJ2-7 | many | TRBV25-1 | TGTGCCAGCAGTGTCTCCTTAGGATACGAGCAGTACTTC | CASSVSLGYEQYF
TRBD1 | 14 | TRBJ1-6 | NA | TRBV2 | TGTGCCAGCCCCAGGACAGGAAGGGATTCACCCCTCCACTTT | CASPRTGRDSPLHF
NA | 11 | TRBJ2-1 | NA | TRBV29-1 | TGCAGCGTGGAGACCTCGGGAGAGCAGTTCTTC | CSVETSGEQFF
NA | 13 | TRBJ2-7 | once | TRBV20-1 | TGCAGTGCTAGAGATCTGGTTGTGTACGAGCAGTACTTC | CSARDLVVYEQYF
TRBD2 | 16 | TRBJ2-7 | few | TRBV20-1 | TGCAGTGCTAGTGGGGCAGCGGGGGACCGAGGTTACGAGCAGTACTTC | CSASGAAGDRGYEQYF